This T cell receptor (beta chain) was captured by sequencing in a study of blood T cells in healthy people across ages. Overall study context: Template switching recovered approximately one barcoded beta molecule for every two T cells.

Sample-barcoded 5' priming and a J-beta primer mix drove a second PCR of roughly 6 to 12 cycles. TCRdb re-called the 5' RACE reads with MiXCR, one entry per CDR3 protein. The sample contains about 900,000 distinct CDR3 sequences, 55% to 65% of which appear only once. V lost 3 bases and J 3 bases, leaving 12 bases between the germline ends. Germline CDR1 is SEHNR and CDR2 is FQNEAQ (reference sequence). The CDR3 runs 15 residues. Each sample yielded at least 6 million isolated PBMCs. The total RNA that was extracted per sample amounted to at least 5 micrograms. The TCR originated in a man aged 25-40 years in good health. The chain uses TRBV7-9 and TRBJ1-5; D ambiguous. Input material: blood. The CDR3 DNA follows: TGTGCCAGCAGCTTGAATGGGCAGCCCAATCAGCCCCAGCATTTT. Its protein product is CASSLNGQPNQPQHF.